One T cell receptor beta chain is described in this entry. No antigen is known for it. Looked up from germline, CDR1 is SGHRS and CDR2 is YFSETQ. The CDR3 extends over 14 amino acids. With V trimmed by 3 bases and J by 5 bases, 5 bases remained unmatched. The data were obtained in a study of cytomegalovirus exposure and HLA in healthy donors. Study findings and constraints: A missense DCLRE1C variant was associated with V- and J-gene trimming of TCR beta chains in a later analysis, and an independent cohort replicated the association. Among TCR beta chains, those listed as cytomegalovirus-associated numbered around 160.

Researchers ran the PCR with 60 Vbeta and 13 Jbeta primers. Sequencing used immunoSEQ multiplex PCR; TCRdb keeps in-frame clones, though not all of them. The sample yields roughly 200,000 clones, about three quarters seen once. The sequencing sample was made of PBMCs. V and J are TRBV5-1 and TRBJ1-5; 7 bases are shared with TRBD1. The receptor was derived from a woman in her sixties or seventies in good health and CMV-seropositive. The CDR3 sequence is CASSWTGVHQPQHF. The DNA of the CDR3 is TGCGCCAGCAGCTGGACAGGCGTACATCAGCCCCAGCATTTT.